This T cell receptor beta chain was sequenced in a study of T cell repertoires in cytomegalovirus infection. Across the whole study: It can be stated that public TCR beta signatures indicated CMV infection as well as a matching HLA type. Study-wide results and caveats: The ex vivo response was dominated by HLA-C-restricted CMV-specific TCR beta clonotypes. Cumulative frequency of public TCR beta families picked out carriers of CMV plus the relevant HLA.

Of note for this clonotype: The antigen is unknown.

One entry per CDR3 protein results from TCRdb running MiXCR on the reads. Found here are roughly 230,000 distinct CDR3 sequences, approximately 6.7% of them singletons; the top ten hold around 6%. The sequence came from a human donor in good health (CMV status not recorded). Some clones in this sample may be carry-over from other donors' samples. Sequenced sample: PBMCs.

CDR3: CASKAGASSDTQYF. Here the CDR3 DNA reads TGTGCCAGCAAGGCAGGGGCAAGCTCAGATACGCAGTATTTT. The chain carries TRBV2 and TRBJ2-3, with TRBD1 as a possible D gene (6 bases). The V gene lost 7 bases and the J gene lost 4 bases, with 15 bases spanning the gap. The CDR3 extends over 14 amino acids. CDR1 is SNHLY, CDR2 FYNNEI, per germline. Combining the CDR3 with reference TRBV2 and TRBJ2-3 gives the whole variable domain EPEVTQTPSHQVTQMGQEVILRCVPISNHLYFYWYRQILGQKVEFLVSFYNNEISEKSEIFDDQFSVERPDGSNFTLKIRSTKLEDSAMYFCASKAGASSDTQYFGPGTRLTVL.